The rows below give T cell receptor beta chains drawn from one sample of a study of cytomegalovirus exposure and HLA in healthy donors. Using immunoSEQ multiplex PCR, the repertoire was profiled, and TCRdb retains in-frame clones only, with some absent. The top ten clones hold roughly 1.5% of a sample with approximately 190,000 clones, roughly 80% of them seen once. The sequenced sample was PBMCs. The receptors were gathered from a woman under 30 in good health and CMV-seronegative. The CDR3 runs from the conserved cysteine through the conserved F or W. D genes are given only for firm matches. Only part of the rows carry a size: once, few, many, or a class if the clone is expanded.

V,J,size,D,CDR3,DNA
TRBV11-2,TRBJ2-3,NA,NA,CASSLGPGGSTDTQYF,TGTGCCAGCAGCTTGGGGCCCGGCGGAAGCACAGATACGCAGTATTTT
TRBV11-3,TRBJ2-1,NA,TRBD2,CASSLDLASGAYNEQFF,TGTGCCAGCAGCTTAGATCTGGCTAGCGGAGCTTACAATGAGCAGTTCTTC
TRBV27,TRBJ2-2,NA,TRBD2,CASSLGLVVGELFF,TGTGCCAGCAGTCTCGGACTAGTAGTCGGGGAGCTGTTTTTT
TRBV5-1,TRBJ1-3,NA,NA,CASSNPGESGNTIYF,TGCGCCAGCAGCAATCCAGGGGAATCTGGAAACACCATATATTTT
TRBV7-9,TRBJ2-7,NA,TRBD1,CASSRRDRDNEQYF,TGTGCCAGCAGCCGCCGGGACAGGGACAACGAGCAGTACTTC
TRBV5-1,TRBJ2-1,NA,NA,CASSPTPEGLKSNEQFF,TGCGCCAGCAGCCCGACCCCCGAGGGACTGAAATCCAATGAGCAGTTCTTC
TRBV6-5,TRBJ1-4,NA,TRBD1,CASGQGNEKLFF,TGTGCCAGTGGACAGGGAAATGAAAAACTGTTTTTT
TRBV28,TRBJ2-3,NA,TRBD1,CASSFGTGVIDTQYF,TGTGCCAGCAGTTTTGGGACAGGGGTGATAGATACGCAGTATTTT
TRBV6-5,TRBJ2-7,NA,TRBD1,CASRRTGGSYEQYF,TGTGCCAGCAGACGGACAGGGGGCTCCTACGAGCAGTACTTC
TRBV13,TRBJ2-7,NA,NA,CASSLERGEQYF,TGTGCCAGCAGCCTAGAAAGGGGCGAGCAGTACTTC
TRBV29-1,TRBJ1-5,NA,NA,CSVLLGGSHSNQPQHF,TGCAGCGTCCTACTGGGGGGGAGTCATAGCAATCAGCCCCAGCATTTT
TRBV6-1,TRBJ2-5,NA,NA,CASSEASGRQETQYF,TGTGCCAGCAGTGAAGCTAGCGGACGACAAGAGACCCAGTACTTC
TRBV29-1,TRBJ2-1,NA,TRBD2,CSVEGLAGEVYNEQFF,TGCAGCGTTGAGGGACTAGCGGGAGAAGTTTACAATGAGCAGTTCTTC
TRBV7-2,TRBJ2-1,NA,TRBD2,CASSRGKQQTSGAYNEQFF,TGTGCCAGCAGCCGAGGGAAACAACAGACTAGCGGGGCTTACAATGAGCAGTTCTTC
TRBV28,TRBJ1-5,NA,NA,CASSSPQGRSNQPQHF,TGTGCCAGCAGTTCCCCACAGGGTCGGAGCAATCAGCCCCAGCATTTT
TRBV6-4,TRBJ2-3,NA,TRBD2,CASSDSSSTSGTDTQYF,TGTGCCAGCAGTGACTCCTCATCGACTAGCGGCACAGATACGCAGTATTTT
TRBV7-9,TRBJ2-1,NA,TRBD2,CASSSGLAGFYNEQFF,TGTGCCAGCAGTTCGGGACTAGCGGGATTCTACAATGAGCAGTTCTTC
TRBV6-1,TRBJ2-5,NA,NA,CASSSYSENQETQYF,TGTGCCAGCAGTAGCTATTCGGAGAACCAAGAGACCCAGTACTTC
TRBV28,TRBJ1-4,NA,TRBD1,CASSFTDRGLGKLFF,TGTGCCAGCAGTTTCACGGACAGGGGGCTAGGAAAACTGTTTTTT
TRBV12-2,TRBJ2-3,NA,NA,CASRLARLAGADTQYF,TGTGCAAGTCGCTTAGCGCGACTAGCGGGAGCAGATACGCAGTATTTT
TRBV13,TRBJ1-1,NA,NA,CASSSTAYTEAFF,TGTGCCAGCAGCTCGACAGCCTACACTGAAGCTTTCTTT
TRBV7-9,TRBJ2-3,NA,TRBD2,CASSFLAGWVWYF,TGTGCCAGCAGCTTTCTAGCGGGATGGGTGTGGTATTTT
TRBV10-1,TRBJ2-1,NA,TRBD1,CASSPGTGGPNEQFF,TGCGCCAGCAGCCCCGGGACAGGGGGGCCCAATGAGCAGTTCTTC
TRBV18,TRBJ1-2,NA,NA,CASSPGPSGRGRNYGYTF,TGTGCCAGCTCACCCGGTCCCTCAGGTAGGGGAAGAAACTATGGCTACACCTTC
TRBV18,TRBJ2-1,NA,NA,CASSPPFRQVTYNEQFF,TGTGCCAGCTCACCACCGTTTCGACAGGTAACCTACAATGAGCAGTTCTTC
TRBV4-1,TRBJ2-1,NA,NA,CASSHGGGAYNEQFF,TGCGCCAGCAGCCACGGTGGGGGCGCCTACAATGAGCAGTTCTTC
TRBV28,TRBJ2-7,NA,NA,CASSFRLSSTYEQYF,TGTGCCAGCAGTTTCAGACTAAGCAGCACGTACGAGCAGTACTTC
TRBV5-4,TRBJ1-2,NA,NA,CASSHNYGYTF,TGTGCCAGCAGTCATAACTATGGCTACACCTTC
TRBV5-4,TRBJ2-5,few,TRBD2,CASSLGASGVLETQYF,TGTGCCAGCAGCTTGGGGGCTAGCGGGGTCCTGGAGACCCAGTACTTC
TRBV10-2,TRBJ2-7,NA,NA,CASSPNTQSSYEQYF,TGCGCCAGCAGTCCAAATACACAGTCCTCCTACGAGCAGTACTTC
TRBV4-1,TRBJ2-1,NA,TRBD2,CASSQDGGGYYNEQFF,TGCGCCAGCAGCCAAGATGGGGGGGGTTACTACAATGAGCAGTTCTTC
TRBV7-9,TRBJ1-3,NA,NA,CASSLRGAGNTIYF,TGTGCCAGCAGCTTGCGGGGTGCTGGAAACACCATATATTTT
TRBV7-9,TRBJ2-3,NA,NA,CASSPRDRPLDTQYF,TGTGCCAGCAGCCCCAGAGACAGGCCCCTGGATACGCAGTATTTT
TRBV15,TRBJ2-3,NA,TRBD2,CATSKETSGSTDTQYF,TGTGCCACCAGCAAGGAAACTAGCGGCTCCACAGATACGCAGTATTTT
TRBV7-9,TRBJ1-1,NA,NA,CSSRPQDSLNTEAFF,TGTTCCAGCAGACCTCAGGACAGCCTGAACACTGAAGCTTTCTTT
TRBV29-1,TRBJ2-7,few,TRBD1,CSVTSGTAYEQYF,TGCAGCGTTACCTCCGGGACAGCCTACGAGCAGTACTTC
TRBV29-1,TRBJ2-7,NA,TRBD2,CSVRTSASSYEQYF,TGCAGCGTCCGGACTAGCGCTAGCTCCTACGAGCAGTACTTC
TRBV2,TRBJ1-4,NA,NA,CASTQGLGEKLFF,TGTGCCAGCACGCAGGGGCTTGGTGAAAAACTGTTTTTT
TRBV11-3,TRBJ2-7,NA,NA,CASSVRQSHEQYF,TGTGCCAGCAGCGTGCGACAGTCCCACGAGCAGTACTTC
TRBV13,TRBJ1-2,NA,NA,CASSPTPGQGEDRANYGYTF,TGTGCCAGCAGCCCAACCCCGGGGCAGGGAGAGGACAGAGCTAACTATGGCTACACCTTC
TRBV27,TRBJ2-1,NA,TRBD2,CASSTSGSTEQFF,TGTGCCAGCAGTACGAGCGGGAGCACTGAGCAGTTCTTC
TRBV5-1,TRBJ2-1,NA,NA,CASSLTGAGNEQFF,TGCGCCAGCAGCTTGACGGGAGCTGGCAATGAGCAGTTCTTC
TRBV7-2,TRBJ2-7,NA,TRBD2,CASSPWTSGKGEQYF,TGTGCCAGCAGCCCTTGGACTAGCGGGAAGGGCGAGCAGTACTTC
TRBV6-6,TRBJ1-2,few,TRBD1,CASRTGSHGYTF,TGTGCCAGCAGGACAGGGAGCCATGGCTACACCTTC
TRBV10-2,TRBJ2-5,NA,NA,CASTPPGRQETQYF,TGCGCCAGCACCCCCCCAGGGCGGCAAGAGACCCAGTACTTC
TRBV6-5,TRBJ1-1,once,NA,CASSGLLGMPF,TGTGCCAGCAGCGGACTGCTCGGCATGCCATTT
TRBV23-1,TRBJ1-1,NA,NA,CASSQCEGDTEAFF,TGCGCCAGCAGTCAATGCGAGGGAGACACTGAAGCTTTCTTT
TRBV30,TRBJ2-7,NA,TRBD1,CAWAQGVEQYF,TGTGCCTGGGCCCAGGGGGTGGAGCAGTACTTC
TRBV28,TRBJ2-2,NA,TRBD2,CASSRPGLAGNTGELFF,TGTGCCAGCAGTAGACCGGGACTAGCGGGGAACACCGGGGAGCTGTTTTTT
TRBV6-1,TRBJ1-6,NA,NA,CASYSRANSPLHF,TGTGCCAGCTACTCTCGAGCCAATTCACCCCTCCACTTT
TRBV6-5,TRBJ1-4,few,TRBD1,CASSRDRGHEKLFF,TGTGCCAGCAGTAGGGACAGGGGTCACGAAAAACTGTTTTTT
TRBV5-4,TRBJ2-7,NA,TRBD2,CASSLGTSGNYEQYF,TGTGCCAGCAGCTTGGGTACTAGCGGCAACTACGAGCAGTACTTC
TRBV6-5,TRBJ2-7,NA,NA,CASSYRQGPYEQYF,TGTGCCAGCAGTTACCGGCAGGGTCCCTACGAGCAGTACTTC
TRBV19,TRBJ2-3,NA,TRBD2,CASSIDASGITDTQYF,TGTGCCAGTAGTATAGACGCTAGCGGGATAACAGATACGCAGTATTTT
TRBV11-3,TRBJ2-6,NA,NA,CASSLTRGANVLTF,TGTGCCAGCAGTCTCACCAGGGGTGCCAACGTCCTGACTTTC